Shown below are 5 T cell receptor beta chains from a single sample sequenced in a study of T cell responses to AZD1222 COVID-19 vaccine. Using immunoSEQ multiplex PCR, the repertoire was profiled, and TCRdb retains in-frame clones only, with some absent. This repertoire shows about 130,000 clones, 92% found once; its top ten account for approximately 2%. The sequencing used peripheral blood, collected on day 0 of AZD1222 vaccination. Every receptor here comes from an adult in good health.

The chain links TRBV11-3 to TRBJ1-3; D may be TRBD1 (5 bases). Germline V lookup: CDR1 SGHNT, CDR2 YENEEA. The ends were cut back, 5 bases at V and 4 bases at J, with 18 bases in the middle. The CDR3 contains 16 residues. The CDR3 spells CASSKTERGPGNTIYF. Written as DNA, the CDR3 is TGTGCCAGCAGCAAAACAGAGCGGGGACCCGGAAACACCATATATTTT. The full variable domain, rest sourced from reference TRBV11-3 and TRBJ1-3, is EAGVVQSPRYKIIEKKQPVAFWCNPISGHNTLYWYLQNLGQGPELLIRYENEEAVDDSQLPKDRFSAERLKGVDSTLKIQPAELGDSAVYLCASSKTERGPGNTIYFGEGSWLTVV.

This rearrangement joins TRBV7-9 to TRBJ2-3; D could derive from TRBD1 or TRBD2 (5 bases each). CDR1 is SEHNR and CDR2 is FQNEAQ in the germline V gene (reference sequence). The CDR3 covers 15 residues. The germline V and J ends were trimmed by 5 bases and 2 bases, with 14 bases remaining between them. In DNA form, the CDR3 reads TGTGCCAGCAGCCTGGGACGTACGAACACAGATACGCAGTATTTT. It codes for CASSLGRTNTDTQYF.

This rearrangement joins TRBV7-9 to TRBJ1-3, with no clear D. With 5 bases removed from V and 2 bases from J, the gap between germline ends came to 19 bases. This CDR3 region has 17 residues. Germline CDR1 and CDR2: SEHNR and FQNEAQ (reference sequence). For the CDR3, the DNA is TGTGCCAGCAGCCCAGATTCCAGGTATTTTGCTGGAAACACCATATATTTT. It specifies CASSPDSRYFAGNTIYF.

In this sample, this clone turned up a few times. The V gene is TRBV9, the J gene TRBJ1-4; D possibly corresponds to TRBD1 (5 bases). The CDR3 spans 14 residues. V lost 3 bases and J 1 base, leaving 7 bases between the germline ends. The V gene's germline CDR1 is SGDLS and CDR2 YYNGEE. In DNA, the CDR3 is TGTGCCAGCAGCGCGGGGGGAACTAATGAAAAACTGTTTTTT. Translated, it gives CASSAGGTNEKLFF. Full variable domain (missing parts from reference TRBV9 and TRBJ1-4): DSGVTQTPKHLITATGQRVTLRCSPRSGDLSVYWYQQSLDQGLQFLIQYYNGEERAKGNILERFSAQQFPDLHSELNLSSLELGDSALYFCASSAGGTNEKLFFGSGTQLSVL.

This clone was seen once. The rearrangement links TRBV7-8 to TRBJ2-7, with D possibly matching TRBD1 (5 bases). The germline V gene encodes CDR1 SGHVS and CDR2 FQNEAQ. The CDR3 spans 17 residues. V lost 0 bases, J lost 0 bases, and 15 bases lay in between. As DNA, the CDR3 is TGTGCCAGCAGCTTAGCGGGGCCTGAACACGGCTCCTACGAGCAGTACTTC. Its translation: CASSLAGPEHGSYEQYF.